The clone carrying this TCR beta chain showed up many times. Template material for amplifying TCR beta CDR3 regions consisted of RNA transcripts. The HTBI primer set served for first-round RT-PCR of the TCR CDR3. TCRdb fed the multiplex PCR reads into MiXCR, producing one record per CDR3 protein. This sample carries about 500,000 distinct CDR3 sequences, roughly 15% of them seen once, and the ten largest clones take approximately 30%. The entry originates in a study of T cells in Graves' hyperthyroidism and ophthalmopathy. The CDR3 totals 12 residues. Germline V gene sequence: CDR1 SGHVS, CDR2 FQNEAQ. V was clipped by 5 bases and J by 5 bases, with 9 bases between them.

The receptor was derived from a woman between 25 and 40 years old with Graves' ophthalmopathy. V and J are TRBV7-8 and TRBJ2-5; D is unresolved. Specimen: blood. The CDR3 spells CASSDHGETQYF. The CDR3 nucleotides read TGTGCCAGCAGCGACCATGGGGAGACCCAGTACTTC.